This record covers a single TCR beta chain. This sample is part of a study of blood T cell repertoires in COVID-19. For the study at large: Collection of acute and convalescent COVID-19 samples took place in the United States, Italy and Spain. PBMCs, B-cell-depleted T cells, or T cells provided the cDNA or gDNA that made up the material.

V was shortened by 4 bases and J by 0 bases, with 11 bases between the two germline ends. The CDR3 length is 15 residues. Germline assignment: CDR1 SGHRS and CDR2 YFSETQ. In the authors' methods: Reference gene primer amplification gave nucleated cell count estimates. TCRdb's table, derived via immunoSEQ multiplex PCR, lists solely in-frame clones and lacks some. V and J calls plus clone size are reproduced from that table; the DNA served to infer D and trimming. The sample carries 230,000 or so clones, 80% to 90% recorded once. This chain uses TRBV5-1 with TRBJ1-3; D not resolved. Sequencing was done on a sample of peripheral blood. This TCR was recovered from a man aged 25-40 years with active or convalescent COVID-19. The CDR3 sequence: CASSKDGASGNTIYF. The CDR3 DNA reads TGCGCCAGCAGCAAAGACGGAGCCTCTGGAAACACCATATATTTT.